This passage covers 18 T cell receptor beta chains from one sample sequenced in a study of identical twins. TCRdb reprocessed the 5' RACE reads with MiXCR, giving one entry per CDR3 protein. Here the sample spans 450,000 or so distinct CDR3 sequences, 11% to 15% being singletons. The same data also contributed to another study, on yellow fever vaccine responses in identical twins.

What was sequenced was CD4+ T cells sorted from blood. Receptors originate from a woman aged 18-30 years in good health.

V and J are TRBV5-1 and TRBJ2-1; D is ambiguous. The CDR3 is 15 amino acids. V shed 0 bases and J shed 5 bases, with 12 bases lying between them. CDR1 SGHRS and CDR2 YFSETQ come from the germline V gene. The CDR3 reads CASSLASAANNEQFF. CDR3 coding DNA: TGCGCCAGCAGCTTGGCTTCGGCAGCAAACAATGAGCAGTTCTTC.

This clonotype was seen a handful of times. This chain uses TRBV7-3 with TRBJ1-4, with D unclear. Per germline, CDR1 SGHTA and CDR2 FQGTGA. This CDR3 is built from 13 residues. The germline V and J ends were trimmed by 3 bases and 7 bases, with 9 bases remaining between them. The CDR3 nucleotides read TGTGCCAGCAGCTTTGGACGGATTGAAAAACTGTTTTTT. Its protein is CASSFGRIEKLFF. Variable domain in full (rest from reference TRBV7-3 and TRBJ1-4): GAGVSQTPSNKVTEKGKYVELRCDPISGHTALYWYRQSLGQGPEFLIYFQGTGAADDSGLPNDRFFAVRPEGSVSTLKIQRTERGDSAVYLCASSFGRIEKLFFGSGTQLSVL.

The chain uses TRBV6-1 and TRBJ2-2; D gene uncertain. CDR3 length: 14 residues. V gave up 3 bases and J gave up 5 bases, with 10 bases separating them. CDR1 MNHNS and CDR2 SASEGT come from the germline V gene. The CDR3 here is CASSDYFLTGELFF. CDR3 DNA sequence: TGTGCCAGCAGTGACTACTTCCTAACCGGGGAGCTGTTTTTT.

The chain combines TRBV5-6 with TRBJ2-1; D unresolved. The CDR3 is made up of 16 amino acids. Germline CDR1 SGHDT, CDR2 YYEEEE. V lost 4 bases and J 0 bases, leaving 14 bases between the germline ends. The DNA for the CDR3 is TGTGCCAGCAGCAACGGACGGTCGAGCTCCTACAATGAGCAGTTCTTC. Translating gives CASSNGRSSSYNEQFF.

This chain links TRBV4-1 with TRBJ2-1; D is perhaps TRBD1 (6 bases). V dropped 0 bases and J dropped 2 bases, with 11 bases sitting between them. The CDR3 extends over 16 amino acids. The V gene's germline CDR1 is MGHRA and CDR2 YSYEKL. The CDR3 region is CASSQDFQGTYNEQFF. CDR3 nucleotides: TGCGCCAGCAGCCAAGATTTCCAGGGGACCTACAATGAGCAGTTCTTC.

The chain is built from TRBV6-1 and TRBJ2-7; possibly TRBD1 or TRBD2 for D (5 bases each). Trimming pared 5 bases from V and 0 bases from J, leaving 14 bases between. CDR1 is MNHNS and CDR2 is SASEGT in the germline V gene. The CDR3 runs 15 residues. This CDR3 is CASSPRMGPSYEQYF. As DNA, the CDR3 is TGTGCCAGCAGTCCTCGTATGGGACCCTCCTACGAGCAGTACTTC.

This clonotype was seen a few times. The rearrangement links TRBV3-1 to TRBJ2-7; 7 positions match TRBD2. Trimming at V came to 4 bases and at J to 2 bases, leaving 8 bases not matched to a gene. Looked up from germline, CDR1 is LGHDT and CDR2 is YNNKEL (reference sequence). The CDR3 length is 15 residues. The CDR3 region has the DNA TGTGCCAGCAGCCCGACCGGGACTAAAGCCTACGAGCAGTACTTC. This translates into CASSPTGTKAYEQYF.

This clonotype occurred many times. This chain links TRBV7-9 with TRBJ1-5; D gene uncertain. Trimming left V 2 bases short and J 0 bases short, with 2 bases between. Germline CDR1 is SEHNR and CDR2 is FQNEAQ (reference sequence). The CDR3 runs to 13 residues. CDR3: CASSLTSNQPQHF. In DNA, the CDR3 is TGTGCCAGCAGCTTAACTAGCAATCAGCCCCAGCATTTT.

A word on this clonotype: At one of its ends the junction is not consistent with the germline gene, which may arise from a read error. V usage is TRBV3-1 and J usage is TRBJ1-5; TRBD1 might be the D (5 bases). This CDR3 is 15 amino acids long. Germline V gene sequence: CDR1 LGHDT, CDR2 YNNKEL (reference sequence). CDR3 bases: TGTGCCACCAGCCAAGGGCGAGACAGAAATCAGCCCCAGCATTTT. Translating it yields CATSQGRDRNQPQHF.

This clonotype was counted ten times or more. The V call is TRBV14, the J call TRBJ2-1; tentative D call: TRBD1 (6 bases). Germline values: CDR1 SGHDN, CDR2 FVKESK. There are 14 residues in the CDR3. The V and J ends lost 4 bases and 2 bases respectively, with 9 bases between them. CDR3: CASSPTGPYNEQFF. The CDR3, as DNA: TGTGCCAGCAGCCCTACAGGGCCCTACAATGAGCAGTTCTTC. The variable domain in full, with the rest retrieved from reference TRBV14 and TRBJ2-1, is EAGVTQFPSHSVIEKGQTVTLRCDPISGHDNLYWYRRVMGKEIKFLLHFVKESKQDESGMPNNRFLAERTGGTYSTLKVQPAELEDSGVYFCASSPTGPYNEQFFGPGTRLTVL.

This sequence joins TRBV7-2 and TRBJ2-7; D is possibly TRBD2 (6 bases). V was clipped by 1 base and J by 5 bases, with 15 bases between them. This CDR3 is built from 15 residues. CDR1 and CDR2 from the germline V gene are SGHTA and FQGNSA. The CDR3 sequence: CASSLVWAGPDEQYF. The CDR3 DNA reads as TGTGCCAGCAGCTTAGTCTGGGCGGGGCCGGACGAGCAGTACTTC.

The V call is TRBV30, the J call TRBJ2-1; D is uncertain. V was cut by 2 bases and J by 4 bases, with 12 bases left in between. The CDR3 is 14 residues long. Germline V lookup: CDR1 GTSNPN, CDR2 SVGIG (reference sequence). CDR3 residues: CAWSNSNRYNEQFF. The CDR3 nucleotides read TGTGCCTGGAGTAACAGTAATAGATACAATGAGCAGTTCTTC.

The sample holds a few counts of this clonotype. The gene calls are TRBV7-2 and TRBJ2-3; D is undetermined. CDR3 length: 13 amino acids. CDR1 is SGHTA, CDR2 FQGNSA, per germline. The germline V and J ends were trimmed by 0 bases and 9 bases, with 10 bases remaining between them. The CDR3 protein is CASSLAQAGTQYF. The CDR3 DNA sequence: TGTGCCAGCAGCTTAGCGCAAGCCGGGACGCAGTATTTT.

This chain joins TRBV6-1 and TRBJ1-2, with 11 bases matching TRBD1. The CDR3 spans 15 residues. Germline assignment: CDR1 MNHNS and CDR2 SASEGT. With V trimmed by 8 bases and J by 9 bases, 14 bases remained unmatched. This CDR3 reads CASAKDRGRVISYTF. As DNA, the CDR3 is TGTGCCAGCGCGAAGGACAGGGGGCGAGTAATAAGCTACACCTTC.

This clonotype was observed at least ten times. The gene calls are TRBV5-1 and TRBJ2-7; D not certain. The CDR3 has 13 residues. The ends were cut back, 5 bases at V and 0 bases at J, with 9 bases in the middle. Germline CDR1 and CDR2: SGHRS and YFSETQ. DNA for the CDR3: TGCGCCAGCAGTTCTCGCCGCTCCTACGAGCAGTACTTC. It codes for CASSSRRSYEQYF.

Ten or more counts support this clonotype. This chain uses TRBV6-6 with TRBJ1-6; no definite D call. Germline CDR1 reads MNHNY; CDR2 reads SVGAGI (reference sequence). V lost 6 bases, J lost 6 bases, and 6 bases lay in between. CDR3 size: 12 residues. The CDR3 DNA sequence: TGTGCCAGCAGAAACTCTAATTCACCCCTCCACTTT. Translating gives CASRNSNSPLHF.

The rearrangement uses TRBV9 and TRBJ2-7; 9 nucleotides match TRBD2. The CDR3 has 14 amino acids. Germline V gene lookup returns CDR1 SGDLS and CDR2 YYNGEE. Trimming cost V 0 bases and J 4 bases; bases outside gene matches: 2. CDR3 sequence reads: CASSVGSGSYEQYF. CDR3 in DNA: TGTGCCAGCAGCGTAGGTAGCGGGAGTTACGAGCAGTACTTC.

The chain couples TRBV10-3 to TRBJ2-1; the match to TRBD1 covers 11 bases. Trimming at V came to 10 bases and at J to 6 bases, leaving 5 bases not matched to a gene. Looked up from germline, CDR1 is ENHRY and CDR2 is SYGVKD. The CDR3 is 13 residues long. As DNA, the CDR3 is TGTGCCACCACCGGGACAGGGGGCAATGAGCAGTTCTTC. This encodes CATTGTGGNEQFF.